This entry lists 31 T cell receptor beta chains sequenced from one sample in a study of patients and donors after allogeneic stem cell transplantation. TCRdb passed the RT-PCR reads through MiXCR, listing each CDR3 protein once. The table records 800,000 to 1,000,000 distinct CDR3 sequences, approximately 18% of them present only once. The sequenced sample was blood, either unsorted or a sorted T cell fraction (not recorded which). Every receptor here comes from a human donor who was either an allogeneic HSCT recipient or a stem cell or donor lymphocyte infusion donor (not recorded which). It is not recorded whose cells these are; they may come from a transplant donor.

This clonotype was found many times. V gene TRBV6-1 combines with J gene TRBJ1-5; 7 bases fit TRBD1. This CDR3 comprises 15 residues. Trimming cost V 6 bases and J 2 bases; bases outside gene matches: 7. CDR1 MNHNS and CDR2 SASEGT come from the germline V gene. CDR3 sequence: CASRTTGDRNQPQHF. The CDR3 region has the DNA TGTGCCAGCAGGACAACAGGGGACCGCAATCAGCCCCAGCATTTT.

This rearrangement joins TRBV20-1 to TRBJ2-3; D not resolved. The CDR3 is 15 residues long. The V gene's germline CDR1 is DFQATT and CDR2 SNEGSKA (reference sequence). V dropped 3 bases and J dropped 2 bases, with 15 bases sitting between them. CDR3 nucleotides: TGCAGTGCTAGCGTGGCTAGAGGTCCCACAGATACGCAGTATTTT. This translates into CSASVARGPTDTQYF.

This clonotype was seen repeatedly, ten times or more. This rearrangement joins TRBV29-1 to TRBJ2-1; TRBD2 is a possible D gene (5 bases). V dropped 5 bases and J dropped 5 bases, with 16 bases sitting between them. From germline, CDR1 is SQVTM and CDR2 ANQGSEA. The CDR3 totals 14 residues. The chain's CDR3 is CSVPSSKEHNEQFF. The DNA for the CDR3 is TGCAGCGTTCCGTCTAGCAAGGAACACAATGAGCAGTTCTTC.

A few counts support this clonotype. CDR3: CASSLDRDASYEQYF. The CDR3 DNA reads TGTGCCAGCAGTCTTGACAGGGACGCCTCCTACGAGCAGTACTTC. J is TRBJ2-7 and V is TRBV12-3 or TRBV12-4, with TRBD1 identical over 7 bases. The V and J ends lost 5 bases and 0 bases, in that order; junction bases with no gene match: 7. This CDR3 contains 15 residues.

This clonotype was observed a handful of times. The V gene is TRBV20-1, the J gene TRBJ2-1; D possibly corresponds to TRBD2 (5 bases). V lost 0 bases and J lost 1, with 10 bases in between. This CDR3 spans 15 amino acids. Germline V lookup: CDR1 DFQATT, CDR2 SNEGSKA (reference sequence). CDR3 sequence reads: CSARDRRVSYNEQFF. CDR3 DNA: TGCAGTGCTAGAGATAGGCGGGTTTCCTACAATGAGCAGTTCTTC.

This clonotype turned up a few times. This chain joins TRBV30 and TRBJ1-1; weak D call: TRBD1 (5 bases). V dropped 1 base and J dropped 0 bases, with 6 bases sitting between them. In germline, CDR1 is GTSNPN, CDR2 SVGIG (reference sequence). CDR3 length: 13 residues. The CDR3 region has the DNA TGTGCCTGGAGTGCACAGGTGAACACTGAAGCTTTCTTT. It specifies CAWSAQVNTEAFF.

The chain is built from TRBV11-3 and TRBJ2-1; D ambiguous. The germline CDR1 and CDR2 sequences are SGHNT and YENEEA. This CDR3 is 12 amino acids long. Between the trimmed V and J ends, which lost 5 bases and 9 bases, there was a span of 11 bases. CDR3 nucleotide sequence: TGTGCCAGCAGCAATGTCGTATCTGAGCAGTTCTTC. Translating gives CASSNVVSEQFF.

CDR3 sequence: CAAPDSLNEKLFF. For the CDR3, the DNA is TGTGCCGCTCCCGACAGTCTTAATGAAAAACTGTTTTTT. The chain recombines TRBV6-1 with TRBJ1-4; D possibly corresponds to TRBD1 (5 bases). Germline V CDR1 and CDR2: MNHNS, SASEGT. V was cut by 11 bases and J by 4 bases, with 14 bases left in between. The CDR3 is made up of 13 amino acids.

This clonotype was seen more than once but under ten times. The V call is TRBV24-1, the J call TRBJ2-1; 8 nucleotides align to TRBD2. The V and J ends lost 3 bases and 1 base, in that order; junction bases with no gene match: 10. The germline V gene has CDR1 KGHDR and CDR2 SFDVKD. This CDR3 region has 18 residues. The CDR3 here is CATSDPRKRGPSYNEQFF. The CDR3 DNA reads TGTGCCACCAGTGATCCACGTAAGCGGGGGCCTTCCTACAATGAGCAGTTCTTC.

This clonotype has more than one count but fewer than ten. V usage is TRBV7-2 and J usage is TRBJ1-6; D unclear. This CDR3 contains 15 residues. CDR1 is SGHTA and CDR2 is FQGNSA in the germline V gene. V was trimmed by 0 bases and J by 8 bases, leaving 11 bases between them. This CDR3 reads CASSLAYDGDSPLHF. The DNA of the CDR3 is TGTGCCAGCAGCTTAGCGTATGATGGGGATTCACCCCTCCACTTT.

The chain recombines TRBV29-1 with TRBJ1-1; TRBD1 is a possible D gene (5 bases). The CDR3 totals 15 residues. The V and J ends lost 1 base and 2 bases respectively, with 14 bases between them. From germline, CDR1 is SQVTM and CDR2 ANQGSEA. The CDR3 sequence: CSVEVPRGRNTEAFF. For the CDR3, the DNA is TGCAGCGTTGAAGTCCCCCGGGGCCGTAACACTGAAGCTTTCTTT.

V is TRBV7-3 and J is TRBJ2-1; D possibly corresponds to TRBD2 (6 bases). Trimming removed 1 base from V and 8 bases from J, with 15 bases in between. The CDR3 has 15 amino acids. CDR1 SGHTA and CDR2 FQGTGA come from the germline V gene. CDR3 residues: CASSLIANPGDEQFF. The CDR3 coding sequence is TGTGCCAGCAGCTTAATAGCAAACCCGGGGGATGAGCAGTTCTTC.

In its sample, this clonotype was seen a few times. The chain links TRBV6-5 to TRBJ2-7; TRBD1 aligns across 7 bases. The CDR3 totals 15 residues. Germline V gene lookup returns CDR1 MNHEY and CDR2 SVGAGI. Trimming removed 2 bases from V and 2 bases from J; junction bases left unmatched: 6. CDR3 coding DNA: TGTGCCAGCAGTTACAGGACAGGAATAGCCTACGAGCAGTACTTC. Protein: CASSYRTGIAYEQYF.

The chain recombines TRBV29-1 with TRBJ1-1; D unresolved. The germline V gene has CDR1 SQVTM and CDR2 ANQGSEA. Deletions cut 5 bases from V and 2 bases from J, with 12 bases between. The CDR3 is 13 amino acids. DNA for the CDR3: TGCAGCGTTTTGACGGGGATTAACACTGAAGCTTTCTTT. The encoded protein is CSVLTGINTEAFF.

J is TRBJ2-2 and V is TRBV5-1, with no clear D. The germline CDR1 and CDR2 sequences are SGHRS and YFSETQ. CDR3 length: 15 amino acids. V lost 3 bases and J 0 bases, leaving 9 bases between the germline ends. The CDR3 sequence: CASSSDVANTGELFF. CDR3 DNA sequence: TGCGCCAGCAGCTCGGACGTCGCGAACACCGGGGAGCTGTTTTTT.

This clonotype came up a few times. This rearrangement joins TRBV6-5 to TRBJ2-3; 9 bases align to TRBD2. The V and J ends lost 2 bases and 5 bases, in that order; junction bases with no gene match: 8. Germline V lookup: CDR1 MNHEY, CDR2 SVGAGI. This CDR3 is 16 amino acids long. As DNA, the CDR3 is TGTGCCAGCAGTTACACAGGAGGCGGGAGGGGAGATACGCAGTATTTT. This codes for CASSYTGGGRGDTQYF.

This clonotype came up many times. A read error may account for a junction end that differs from germline. This sequence joins TRBV5-1 and TRBJ2-7; 8 nucleotides match TRBD1. Germline lookup yields CDR1 SGHRS and CDR2 YFSETQ. The CDR3 is 14 amino acids. CDR3 in amino acids: CASSTGQGAYEQYF. Written as DNA, the CDR3 is TGTGCCAGTAGTACCGGACAGGGTGCCTACGAGCAGTACTTC.

This clonotype was seen a few times. The DNA for the CDR3 is TGTGCCAGCAGCCCCAACAGGGAGACTGAAGCTTTCTTT. It specifies CASSPNRETEAFF. V and J are TRBV7-9 and TRBJ1-1; possible D gene TRBD1, 6 bases. Germline V gene sequence: CDR1 SEHNR, CDR2 FQNEAQ (reference sequence). CDR3 length: 13 residues. V was shortened by 5 bases and J by 5 bases, with 12 bases between the two germline ends.

This clonotype occurred many times. J is TRBJ1-5 and V is TRBV12-3 or TRBV12-4; D uncertain. This CDR3 region has 14 residues. V was clipped by 6 bases and J by 3 bases, with 12 bases between them. The CDR3 here is CASSPTESNQPQHF. CDR3 bases: TGTGCCAGCAGCCCTACAGAGTCCAATCAGCCCCAGCATTTT.

This clonotype has more than one count but fewer than ten. CDR3 in DNA: TGTGCCAGCAGTTACTCGTTGCGGGAACGCAGCATCAATCAGCCCCAGCATTTT. It encodes CASSYSLRERSINQPQHF. The chain joins TRBV6-2 or TRBV6-3 to TRBJ1-5; no firm D call. Trimming left V 0 bases short and J 3 bases short, with 18 bases between. Germline V gene lookup returns CDR1 MNHEY and CDR2 SVGEGT. CDR3 length equals 18 residues.

This clonotype has a handful of counts. The chain has TRBV12-3 or TRBV12-4 and TRBJ2-5; no definite D call. The CDR3 length is 13 residues. Trimming left V 7 bases short and J 0 bases short, with 9 bases between. The CDR3: CASTLMYQETQYF. For the CDR3, the DNA is TGTGCCAGCACCCTCATGTACCAAGAGACCCAGTACTTC.

V usage is TRBV7-9 and J usage is TRBJ1-2; 7 positions agree with TRBD1. The CDR3 covers 14 residues. The germline V gene has CDR1 SEHNR and CDR2 FQNEAQ (reference sequence). Trimming removed 1 base from V and 7 bases from J; junction bases left unmatched: 6. CDR3 DNA: TGTGCCAGCAGCTTAGTCATCGGGACAGTTGGCTACACCTTC. Protein sequence: CASSLVIGTVGYTF. Full variable domain (missing parts from reference TRBV7-9 and TRBJ1-2): DTGVSQNPRHKITKRGQNVTFRCDPISEHNRLYWYRQTLGQGPEFLTYFQNEAQLEKSRLLSDRFSAERPKGSFSTLEIQRTEQGDSAMYLCASSLVIGTVGYTFGSGTRLTVV.

This clonotype was seen a few times. J is TRBJ1-4 and V is TRBV9; D unclear. The length of the CDR3 is 18 residues. V was clipped by 3 bases and J by 3 bases, with 21 bases between them. Germline loops: CDR1 SGDLS, CDR2 YYNGEE. The CDR3, as DNA: TGTGCCAGCAGCGCAGACGTCGCGTCCGCCTCGGCTAATGAAAAACTGTTTTTT. Amino acid sequence: CASSADVASASANEKLFF.

This clonotype turned up a few times. The chain couples TRBV6-5 to TRBJ1-2, with a tentative D call TRBD1 (5 bases). CDR1 MNHEY and CDR2 SVGAGI come from the germline V gene. The CDR3 covers 13 residues. V lost 2 bases, J lost 6 bases, and 10 bases lay in between. CDR3 coding DNA: TGTGCCAGCAGTTACCATGCGGGGGATGGCTACACCTTC. Protein sequence: CASSYHAGDGYTF.

Ten or more counts support this clonotype. The V and J genes are TRBV27 and TRBJ1-2, with D possibly matching TRBD1 (5 bases). V shed 2 bases and J shed 2 bases, with 12 bases lying between them. Germline values: CDR1 MNHEY, CDR2 SMNVEV (reference sequence). This CDR3 has 15 amino acids. The CDR3 sequence: CASSLATGANYGYTF. The CDR3 bases are TGTGCCAGCAGTTTAGCGACCGGGGCGAACTATGGCTACACCTTC.

The chain couples TRBV12-3 or TRBV12-4 to TRBJ2-2, with D possibly being TRBD1 (6 bases). The CDR3 runs 15 residues. Trimming took 3 bases from V and 4 from J, leaving 12 bases between them. The CDR3 coding sequence is TGTGCCAGCAGTTTTTTCGGACAGACCACCGGGGAGCTGTTTTTT. Translating it yields CASSFFGQTTGELFF.

The chain recombines TRBV2 with TRBJ2-7; D remains unclear. Trimming pared 2 bases from V and 2 bases from J, leaving 19 bases between. CDR1 and CDR2 from the germline V gene are SNHLY and FYNNEI. The CDR3 sequence is 17 residues long. The CDR3 DNA follows: TGTGCCAGCAGTGAAAAGAAAGTCAGTAGAATGACCTACGAGCAGTACTTC. Translating gives CASSEKKVSRMTYEQYF.

This clonotype was observed a handful of times. The chain links TRBV29-1 to TRBJ1-2; no clear D gene. V was shortened by 2 bases and J by 7 bases, with 11 bases between the two germline ends. This CDR3 comprises 12 residues. Germline CDR1 reads SQVTM; CDR2 reads ANQGSEA. As DNA, the CDR3 is TGCAGCGTTGAACAGCGGGCCGGTGGCTACACCTTC. This gives the protein CSVEQRAGGYTF. The full variable domain, its missing parts supplied by reference TRBV29-1 and TRBJ1-2, is SAVISQKPSRDICQRGTSLTIQCQVDSQVTMMFWYRQQPGQSLTLIATANQGSEATYESGFVIDKFPISRPNLTFSTLTVSNMSPEDSSIYLCSVEQRAGGYTFGSGTRLTVV.

The CDR3 is CASVLGLAEAFF. CDR3 sequence (DNA): TGTGCCAGCGTCTTGGGGTTAGCTGAAGCTTTCTTT. This sequence joins TRBV7-9 and TRBJ1-1; D gene unclear. The CDR3 has 12 amino acids. V gave up 8 bases and J gave up 6 bases, with 13 bases separating them. Germline V gives CDR1 SEHNR, CDR2 FQNEAQ (reference sequence).

This clonotype came up a few times. The chain uses TRBV3-1 and TRBJ2-3; D may correspond to TRBD1 or TRBD2 (5 bases each). Germline CDR1 and CDR2: LGHDT and YNNKEL (reference sequence). Trimming removed 0 bases from V and 11 bases from J, with 15 bases in between. The CDR3 is made up of 14 amino acids. The CDR3 region is CASSQDMLRGEQYF. The DNA for the CDR3 is TGTGCCAGCAGCCAAGATATGTTGAGGGGCGAGCAGTATTTT.

This clonotype showed up many times. The rearrangement joins TRBV27 to TRBJ2-1, with D unresolved. Between the trimmed V and J ends, which lost 5 bases and 7 bases, there was a span of 15 bases. CDR3 length: 14 amino acids. Germline V lookup: CDR1 MNHEY, CDR2 SMNVEV (reference sequence). The CDR3 sequence: CASSLGRSRNEQFF. The DNA for the CDR3 is TGTGCCAGCAGTCTAGGACGGAGTAGGAATGAGCAGTTCTTC.